A single sample is the source of the 9 T cell receptor beta chains below, sequenced in a study of blood T cell repertoires in COVID-19. Profiling relied on immunoSEQ multiplex PCR, and the TCRdb table lists in-frame clones only, not all of them. The table lists 180,000 or so clones, around nine tenths of them singletons. The sequencing sample was made of peripheral blood. Receptors were obtained from a man in his late teens or twenties with active or convalescent COVID-19.

V usage is TRBV4-2 and J usage is TRBJ1-6; D gene ambiguous. The CDR3 is made up of 14 amino acids. V was trimmed by 0 bases and J by 7 bases, leaving 7 bases between them. Germline CDR1 reads LGHNA; CDR2 reads YNFKEQ. Here the CDR3 DNA reads TGTGCCAGCAGCCAAGACGTGGAGAATTCACCCCTCCACTTT. It codes for CASSQDVENSPLHF.

The rearrangement uses TRBV5-1 and TRBJ2-5; D gene unclear. CDR1 is SGHRS, CDR2 YFSETQ, per germline. The germline V and J ends were trimmed by 6 bases and 5 bases, with 8 bases remaining between them. This CDR3 is built from 11 residues. The DNA for the CDR3 is TGCGCCAGCATCTCTGAGGAGACCCAGTACTTC. Protein: CASISEETQYF.

The chain recombines TRBV2 with TRBJ2-2; 12 bases agree with TRBD2. After removal of 7 bases from V and 1 base from J, the junction contained 4 bases not matched to a gene. Germline CDR1 reads SNHLY; CDR2 reads FYNNEI. The CDR3 contains 16 residues. For the CDR3, the DNA is TGTGCCAGCAACCTACTAGCGGGAGGGAACACCGGGGAGCTGTTTTTT. This translates into CASNLLAGGNTGELFF.

The chain recombines TRBV6-5 with TRBJ2-2, with unresolved D. CDR3 size: 11 residues. V lost 6 bases and J 9 bases, leaving 8 bases between the germline ends. CDR1 and CDR2 (germline): MNHEY, SVGAGI. CDR3 loop: CASRFSRELFF. CDR3 bases: TGTGCCAGCAGATTTTCTCGGGAGCTGTTTTTT.

This chain joins TRBV30 and TRBJ1-1, with TRBD1 matching over 7 bases. Unmatched junction bases numbered 1, after V lost 1 base and J lost 8 bases. The CDR3 consists of 11 residues. Germline CDR1 GTSNPN, CDR2 SVGIG (reference sequence). The CDR3: CAWSGTGEAFF. CDR3 DNA sequence: TGTGCCTGGAGTGGGACAGGCGAAGCTTTCTTT. Full variable domain (rest looked up from reference TRBV30 and TRBJ1-1): SQTIHQWPATLVQPVGSPLSLECTVEGTSNPNLYWYRQAAGRGLQLLFYSVGIGQISSEVPQNLSASRPQDRQFILSSKKLLLSDSGFYLCAWSGTGEAFFGQGTRLTVV.

The chain uses TRBV7-9 and TRBJ1-5; D remains ambiguous. Germline loops: CDR1 SEHNR, CDR2 FQNEAQ (reference sequence). Between the trimmed V and J ends, which lost 5 bases and 6 bases, there was a span of 11 bases. CDR3 length: 13 amino acids. The CDR3 is CASSPREGQPQHF. CDR3 nucleotide sequence: TGTGCCAGCAGCCCAAGGGAGGGTCAGCCCCAGCATTTT.

The rearrangement joins TRBV5-8 to TRBJ1-5, with a weak D call TRBD1 (5 bases). V lost 5 bases, J lost 5 bases, and 17 bases lay in between. The CDR3 is made up of 15 amino acids. The germline V gene encodes CDR1 SGHTS and CDR2 YDEGEE. This CDR3 reads CASSLRGRGDQPQHF. The CDR3, as DNA: TGTGCCAGCAGTTTGAGAGGACGGGGGGATCAGCCCCAGCATTTT.

This chain uses TRBV2 with TRBJ1-1; D is ambiguous. Germline CDR1 SNHLY, CDR2 FYNNEI. The CDR3 extends over 13 amino acids. V shed 10 bases and J shed 1 base, with 13 bases lying between them. DNA of the CDR3: TGTGCCACCAGGTACAGCAGGAACACTGAAGCTTTCTTT. As protein: CATRYSRNTEAFF.

V is TRBV5-1 and J is TRBJ1-1; TRBD1 might be the D (5 bases). Trimming shortened V by 4 bases and J by 1 base, and 11 bases separated the two germline ends. CDR1 is SGHRS, CDR2 YFSETQ, per germline. The CDR3 consists of 14 residues. The CDR3 bases are TGCGCCAGCAGCGTAGGACAACCGAACACTGAAGCTTTCTTT. It codes for CASSVGQPNTEAFF.